Listed below are T cell receptor beta chains from one sample, sequenced in a study of cytotoxic CD8 clonotypes in ibrutinib-treated CLL. Clones were read by immunoSEQ multiplex PCR, and TCRdb kept only the in-frame ones, dropping some. The data hold 150,000 or so clones, with about 79% observed a single time. Material: PBMCs, obtained after 12 months of ibrutinib treatment. These receptors were taken from a human donor with chronic lymphocytic leukemia. The CDR3 runs from the conserved cysteine through the conserved F or W. D genes are given only for firm matches. Size tells how often a clone was seen (once, few, many) or the class of an expanded clone, and some rows leave it out.

TRBJ2-1	-	17	TRBD2	TRBV27	CASSTRLAGNTYNEQFF	TGTGCCAGCAGTACAAGACTAGCGGGGAATACCTACAATGAGCAGTTCTTC
TRBJ1-2	-	15	-	TRBV28	CASLLDRASNYGYTF	TGTGCCAGCCTCCTTGACAGAGCCTCTAACTATGGCTACACCTTC
TRBJ2-1	-	15	TRBD2	TRBV5-1	CASSNSGSSYNEQFF	TGCGCCAGCAGCAATAGCGGGAGCTCCTACAATGAGCAGTTCTTC
TRBJ2-7	-	15	TRBD1	TRBV7-6	CASSSRSGQGYEQYF	TGTGCCAGCAGCAGTCGATCGGGACAGGGCTACGAGCAGTACTTC
TRBJ2-7	-	11	-	TRBV5-1	CASSSNYEQYF	TGCGCCAGCAGCTCTAACTACGAGCAGTACTTC
TRBJ1-2	few	13	-	TRBV5-1	CASSTGTSYGYTF	TGCGCCAGCAGCACAGGGACTTCATATGGCTACACCTTC
TRBJ2-1	-	13	TRBD1	TRBV10-1	CASSEATGNEQFF	TGCGCCAGCAGTGAGGCGACAGGGAATGAGCAGTTCTTC
TRBJ1-4	-	15	-	TRBV6-5	CASRRGTGKGEKLFF	TGTGCCAGCAGACGCGGAACAGGGAAGGGTGAAAAACTGTTTTTT
TRBJ2-7	-	16	-	TRBV27	CASSLARPSDYYEQYF	TGTGCCAGCAGTTTAGCCCGGCCCTCAGATTACTACGAGCAGTACTTC
TRBJ2-7	-	11	-	TRBV20-1	CSASKSYEQYF	TGCAGTGCTAGTAAGTCCTACGAGCAGTACTTC
TRBJ2-7	-	16	TRBD2	TRBV4-3	CASSQDFDGAGYEQYF	TGCGCCAGCAGCCAAGATTTTGACGGAGCGGGGTACGAGCAGTACTTC
TRBJ2-3	few	14	-	TRBV7-2	CASSTDYRTDTQYF	TGTGCCAGCAGTACGGACTACCGCACAGATACGCAGTATTTT
TRBJ2-5	-	15	TRBD1	TRBV28	CASSTGTGGMKTQYF	TGTGCCAGCAGTACCGGGACAGGGGGCATGAAGACCCAGTACTTC
TRBJ2-7	-	16	TRBD2	TRBV11-2	CASSLGLAGGFYEQYF	TGTGCCAGCAGCTTGGGCCTAGCGGGAGGTTTCTACGAGCAGTACTTC
TRBJ1-5	few	12	-	TRBV19	CASSLEGQPQHF	TGTGCCAGTAGCTTGGAAGGCCAGCCCCAGCATTTT
TRBJ1-4	-	15	TRBD1	TRBV5-1	CASSLAGTGNEKLFF	TGCGCCAGCAGCTTGGCGGGGACAGGGAATGAAAAACTGTTTTTT
TRBJ2-7	-	22	-	TRBV1	CTSSRRKGNTGLAGLKSYEQYF	TGCACCAGCAGCCGGCGAAAGGGAAATACGGGACTAGCGGGATTGAAGTCCTACGAGCAGTACTTC
TRBJ1-2	once	14	TRBD1	TRBV27	CASSTGGFRYGYTF	TGTGCCAGTTCGACAGGGGGCTTTCGCTATGGCTACACCTTC
TRBJ1-2	-	15	TRBD1	TRBV9	CASSAPRTGFYGYTF	TGTGCCAGCAGCGCGCCGCGGACAGGGTTCTATGGCTACACCTTC
TRBJ2-1	-	14	-	TRBV7-3	CASSLTGGINEQFF	TGTGCCAGCAGCTTAACGGGAGGTATTAATGAGCAGTTCTTC
TRBJ2-5	-	12	-	TRBV7-9	CASSLAGETQYF	TGTGCCAGCAGCTTAGCGGGCGAGACCCAGTACTTC
TRBJ2-1	-	15	TRBD2	TRBV14	CASSWTSGTYNEQFF	TGTGCCAGCAGCTGGACTAGCGGGACATACAATGAGCAGTTCTTC
TRBJ2-7	-	13	-	TRBV6-5	CASSYGQIYEQYF	TGTGCCAGCAGTTACGGGCAGATCTACGAGCAGTACTTC
TRBJ1-5	-	14	TRBD1	TRBV25-1	CASSTDRDYQPQHF	TGTGCCAGCAGTACGGACAGGGATTATCAGCCCCAGCATTTT
TRBJ2-1	-	18	TRBD2	TRBV10-1	CASSETLAVQTPYNEQFF	TGCGCCAGCAGTGAAACACTAGCGGTGCAAACCCCCTACAATGAGCAGTTCTTC
TRBJ2-5	-	16	-	TRBV2	CASSEGKHRLQETQYF	TGTGCCAGCAGTGAGGGCAAACACAGACTCCAAGAGACCCAGTACTTC
TRBJ2-1	-	17	TRBD2	TRBV11-2	CASSFPTSESSYNEQFF	TGTGCCAGCAGCTTCCCAACTAGCGAGAGCTCCTACAATGAGCAGTTCTTC
TRBJ2-7	-	15	-	TRBV11-2	CASSLFGVSSYEQYF	TGTGCCAGCAGCTTATTTGGGGTGAGCTCCTACGAGCAGTACTTC
TRBJ2-1	-	15	-	TRBV2	CASSEYGQNYNEQFF	TGTGCCAGCAGTGAATATGGACAGAACTACAATGAGCAGTTCTTC
TRBJ2-1	-	16	TRBD2	TRBV27	CASSLGSSGNYNEQFF	TGTGCCAGCAGTTTGGGGTCTAGCGGGAACTACAATGAGCAGTTCTTC
TRBJ1-2	-	18	-	TRBV28	CASSSPRDTDPFNYGYTF	TGTGCCAGCAGTTCTCCCCGGGACACGGACCCTTTTAACTATGGCTACACCTTC
TRBJ1-1	-	14	TRBD1	TRBV5-4	CASSVNRGWTEAFF	TGTGCCAGCAGCGTAAACAGGGGTTGGACTGAAGCTTTCTTT